The clone carrying this TCR beta chain has only a few counts. Its antigen remains unknown. On cycle 4 day 1 and cycle 7 day 1, as well as at baseline, blood was sampled. This specimen belongs to a study of OX40 agonist ivuxolimab in advanced cancers. Findings and limits, study-wide: The study found that CD8+ T cells averaged more expanded clones than CD4+. Determination of antigen specificity was not performed for the expanded peripheral T cells. Clonal expansion in partial responders at 0.1-3.0 mg/kg ranked among the lowest.

The CDR3 is 14 residues long. Trimming stripped 2 bases from V and 4 bases from J, with 10 bases between. The V gene's germline CDR1 is SGHDT and CDR2 YYEEEE. TCRdb's table, derived via immunoSEQ multiplex PCR, lists solely in-frame clones and lacks some. The table shows 55,000 to 70,000 clones, with roughly 88% occurring only once. This receptor was obtained from an adult with an advanced solid tumor such as melanoma, head and neck, liver or kidney cancer. The source was CD4+ or CD8+ T cells sorted from blood, collected in a trial of the OX40 agonist ivuxolimab. This chain joins TRBV5-6 and TRBJ1-5; TRBD1 might be the D (6 bases). The CDR3 here is CASSFGTPNQPQHF. The CDR3 nucleotides read TGTGCCAGCAGCTTCGGGACACCTAATCAGCCCCAGCATTTT.